A single sample gave rise to the 4 T cell receptor beta chains below, sequenced in a study of a mutant IDH1 vaccine in newly diagnosed glioma. The antigens these receptors bind are not known. Some clones are missing from TCRdb's copy, which holds only in-frame ones; the method was immunoSEQ multiplex PCR. The profile covers some 64,000 clones, with 80% appearing a single time and around 6.5% taken by the ten largest. Noted time point: week 11, during vaccination. Doses consisted of 300 ug of mutant IDH1 20-mer peptide each, paired with topical imiquimod. The sample was PBMCs, taken from a glioma patient whose treatment included an IDH1 peptide vaccine. These receptor sequences come from a man in his fifties with glioma.

The V call is TRBV29-1, the J call TRBJ1-4, with 7 nucleotides matching TRBD1. With 5 bases clipped from V and 8 bases from J, the junction kept 5 bases outside the gene matches. The CDR3 runs to 12 residues. CDR1 is SQVTM, CDR2 ANQGSEA, per germline. CDR3: CSVRSGGEKLFF. The CDR3 DNA reads as TGCAGCGTTCGATCAGGGGGGGAAAAACTGTTTTTT.

J is TRBJ1-2 and V is TRBV6-5, with 7 bases that match TRBD1. Trimming cost V 0 bases and J 4 bases; bases outside gene matches: 2. This CDR3 is 14 amino acids long. Germline-derived CDR1 and CDR2 are MNHEY and SVGAGI. CDR3 DNA: TGTGCCAGCAGTTACTCATCAGGGGGCTATGGCTACACCTTC. As protein: CASSYSSGGYGYTF.

This sequence joins TRBV30 and TRBJ1-4; D is perhaps TRBD1 (6 bases). The CDR3 contains 14 residues. Trimming removed 4 bases at V and 7 bases at J, with 16 bases between. Germline V gene lookup returns CDR1 GTSNPN and CDR2 SVGIG (reference sequence). CDR3 sequence reads: CAWNTGRESEKLFF. The CDR3 DNA is TGTGCCTGGAATACAGGGCGGGAGAGTGAAAAACTGTTTTTT. The variable domain in full, with the rest retrieved from reference TRBV30 and TRBJ1-4, is SQTIHQWPATLVQPVGSPLSLECTVEGTSNPNLYWYRQAAGRGLQLLFYSVGIGQISSEVPQNLSASRPQDRQFILSSKKLLLSDSGFYLCAWNTGRESEKLFFGSGTQLSVL.

The chain employs TRBV28 and TRBJ1-1, with 9 bases identical to TRBD1. The CDR3 runs 15 residues. CDR1 is MDHEN and CDR2 is SYDVKM in the germline V gene. Unmatched junction bases numbered 9, after V lost 6 bases and J lost 4 bases. The CDR3: CASRWTGATVTEAFF. CDR3 sequence (DNA): TGTGCCAGCAGGTGGACAGGGGCGACGGTCACTGAAGCTTTCTTT.